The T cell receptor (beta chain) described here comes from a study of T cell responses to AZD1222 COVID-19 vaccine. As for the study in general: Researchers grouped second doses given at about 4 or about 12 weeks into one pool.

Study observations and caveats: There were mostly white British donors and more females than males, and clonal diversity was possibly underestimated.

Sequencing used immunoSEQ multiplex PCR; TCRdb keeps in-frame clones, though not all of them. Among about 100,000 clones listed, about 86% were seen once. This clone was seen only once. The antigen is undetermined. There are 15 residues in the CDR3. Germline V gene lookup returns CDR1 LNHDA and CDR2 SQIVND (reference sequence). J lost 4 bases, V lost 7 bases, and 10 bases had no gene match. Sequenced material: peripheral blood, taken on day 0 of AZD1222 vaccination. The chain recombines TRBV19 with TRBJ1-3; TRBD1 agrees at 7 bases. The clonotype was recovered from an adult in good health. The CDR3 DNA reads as TGTGCCAGTACCGGACAGACAGGGATCGGAAACACCATATATTTT. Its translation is CASTGQTGIGNTIYF.